This T cell receptor (beta chain) was captured in a study of shared clonotypes between healthy human individuals. Turning to this clone: At the DNA level, this CDR3 is encoded by other sequences in the same sample as well.

Across several immunoSEQ plates, the genomic DNA of each subset was split evenly. Authors' processing steps: ImmunoSEQ only sent back junction sequences with no quality scores, so filtering was done differently. Profiled with immunoSEQ multiplex PCR; TCRdb holds only in-frame clones, not every one. That table furnishes V, J and clone size, whereas the DNA furnished D and trimming. The repertoire holds some 1,400,000 clones, with over 95% as singletons. This clonotype was sampled from a man aged 25 to 40 in good health. The sample was naive CD4+ T cells sorted from blood. Subset reported: CD45RA+ positively selected.

The CDR3 DNA reads as TGCGCCAGCAGCTTGGTCCTAGCCGGTTCCTACAATGAGCAGTTCTTC. It is translated as CASSLVLAGSYNEQFF. V usage is TRBV5-1 and J usage is TRBJ2-1, with a tentative D call TRBD2 (5 bases). The CDR3 sequence is 16 residues long. Germline-derived CDR1 and CDR2 are SGHRS and YFSETQ. V shed 0 bases and J shed 1 base, with 11 bases lying between them.